These 30 T cell receptor beta chains share one sample of origin, sequenced in a study of T-cell reconstitution after alpha-beta-depleted transplantation in children (dated by TCRdb to the mid-2010s). The library was prepared using PCR. Sequenced on an Illumina HiSeq 2500. TCR library preparation used molecular barcoding, with unique molecular identifiers applied to normalize quantification of the TCRbeta repertoire. TCRdb reworked the public reads: Q25 trimming with fastp, MiXCR clone assembly, productive beta chains retained. CDR3 protein duplicates are merged, each entry listing the most common genes and DNA. The sample table records around 580,000 distinct CDR3 sequences; 25% to 30% of these occur just once. Approximately 33% of the sample is held by the ten biggest clonotypes. In light of the paper, this sample's treatment or condition label describes: allogeneic hematopoietic cell transplantation with graft depleted of TCRalphabeta T cells and CD19 B cells.

The sample consisted of PBMCs, taken before TCRalphabeta/CD19-depleted stem cell transplant. The receptors shown here come from a boy under two years old with Wiskott-Aldrich syndrome, due to receive a stem cell transplant.

The V and J genes are TRBV5-1 and TRBJ2-1; D is perhaps TRBD1 or TRBD2 (5 bases each). V was clipped by 2 bases and J by 9 bases, with 15 bases between them. Germline values: CDR1 SGHRS, CDR2 YFSETQ. The CDR3 covers 14 residues. The CDR3 DNA sequence: TGCGCCAGCAGCTTATCAGGGAGTGACAGTGAGCAGTTCTTC. It encodes CASSLSGSDSEQFF.

The chain couples TRBV29-1 to TRBJ2-2; 7 nucleotides match TRBD1. V was pared by 4 bases and J by 1 base, with 3 bases of the junction left unmatched. Germline lookup yields CDR1 SQVTM and CDR2 ANQGSEA. This CDR3 spans 14 amino acids. CDR3 bases: TGCAGCGTTGGAGGGACAGTGAACACCGGGGAGCTGTTTTTT. This codes for CSVGGTVNTGELFF.

J is TRBJ2-7 and V is TRBV20-1; D ambiguous. V was trimmed by 3 bases and J by 1 base, leaving 7 bases between them. This CDR3 is 12 amino acids long. Germline V CDR1 and CDR2: DFQATT, SNEGSKA (reference sequence). This chain's CDR3 is CSARTDSYEQYF. The CDR3 nucleotides are TGCAGTGCTAGGACGGATTCCTACGAGCAGTACTTC.

This clonotype was found many times. CDR3 residues: CASSYLELFVTDTQYF. The DNA for the CDR3 is TGTGCCAGCAGTTACTTGGAGCTCTTTGTCACAGATACGCAGTATTTT. The V gene is TRBV6-5, the J gene TRBJ2-3; D is unclear. This CDR3 region has 16 residues. Trimming stripped 1 base from V and 2 bases from J, with 13 bases between. Germline V gives CDR1 MNHEY, CDR2 SVGAGI.

This clonotype was seen a few times. The V gene is TRBV7-6, the J gene TRBJ2-2; D possibly corresponds to TRBD1 (6 bases). Germline V lookup: CDR1 SGHVS, CDR2 FNYEAQ. CDR3 length: 13 amino acids. The ends were cut back, 5 bases at V and 7 bases at J, with 11 bases in the middle. CDR3 loop: CASSVRGSGELFF. The CDR3 coding sequence is TGTGCCAGCAGCGTTAGGGGGAGCGGGGAGCTGTTTTTT.

The chain combines TRBV5-1 with TRBJ2-3; TRBD2 matches at 13 bases. The CDR3 has 17 amino acids. Trimming removed 0 bases from V and 3 bases from J; junction bases left unmatched: 4. Per germline, CDR1 SGHRS and CDR2 YFSETQ. CDR3 residues: CASSLASLAGGTDTQYF. For the CDR3, the DNA is TGCGCCAGCAGCTTGGCCTCACTAGCGGGAGGGACAGATACGCAGTATTTT. Drawing the rest from reference TRBV5-1 and TRBJ2-3, the complete variable domain is KAGVTQTPRYLIKTRGQQVTLSCSPISGHRSVSWYQQTPGQGLQFLFEYFSETQRNKGNFPGRFSGRQFSNSRSEMNVSTLELGDSALYLCASSLASLAGGTDTQYFGPGTRLTVL.

This clonotype was picked up many times. The chain couples TRBV5-1 to TRBJ2-2; the match to TRBD1 covers 7 bases. This CDR3 spans 14 amino acids. CDR1 SGHRS and CDR2 YFSETQ come from the germline V gene. The ends lost 0 bases at V and 6 bases at J; junction bases unmatched: 2. The CDR3 bases are TGCGCCAGCAGCTTGGGACAGGGTCCCGGGGAGCTGTTTTTT. This encodes CASSLGQGPGELFF.

This clonotype was detected only a few times. The V and J genes are TRBV11-2 and TRBJ2-1, with D perhaps matching TRBD1 (6 bases). Germline CDR1 SGHAT, CDR2 FQNNGV. The V and J ends lost 3 bases and 1 base respectively, with 10 bases between them. The CDR3 spans 15 residues. CDR3 bases: TGTGCCAGCAGCTTTAACAGGGCATCCTACAATGAGCAGTTCTTC. This sequence encodes CASSFNRASYNEQFF.

This clonotype was observed once. The rearrangement links TRBV5-6 to TRBJ1-5; maybe TRBD1 (5 bases). This CDR3 has 14 amino acids. CDR1 SGHDT and CDR2 YYEEEE come from the germline V gene. The V gene lost 3 bases and the J gene lost 5 bases, with 12 bases spanning the gap. CDR3 sequence reads: CASSSLGGDQPQHF. The CDR3, as DNA: TGTGCCAGCAGCTCGTTGGGGGGTGATCAGCCCCAGCATTTT.

This chain uses TRBV28 with TRBJ2-7, with 8 bases matching TRBD2. V lost 5 bases, J lost 2 bases, and 8 bases stayed unmatched. The CDR3 extends over 15 amino acids. Germline CDR1 and CDR2: MDHEN and SYDVKM. The CDR3 region is CASSPGGREPYEQYF. CDR3 coding DNA: TGTGCCAGCAGTCCGGGGGGGCGGGAGCCCTACGAGCAGTACTTC.

The CDR3: CASSFRTRGQGYTGELFF. As DNA, the CDR3 is TGCGCCAGCAGCTTTCGTACTCGGGGACAGGGGTACACCGGGGAGCTGTTTTTT. The chain links TRBV5-1 to TRBJ2-2; 10 nucleotides match TRBD1. CDR1 and CDR2 from the germline V gene are SGHRS and YFSETQ. V was pared by 2 bases and J by 3 bases, with 10 bases of the junction left unmatched. The CDR3 covers 18 residues. Supplemented by reference TRBV5-1 and TRBJ2-2, the full variable domain reads KAGVTQTPRYLIKTRGQQVTLSCSPISGHRSVSWYQQTPGQGLQFLFEYFSETQRNKGNFPGRFSGRQFSNSRSEMNVSTLELGDSALYLCASSFRTRGQGYTGELFFGEGSRLTVL.

The chain is built from TRBV12-3 or TRBV12-4 and TRBJ1-2; 7 bases line up with TRBD1. The trim removed 3 bases at V and 7 bases at J, leaving 5 bases unmatched. This CDR3 spans 13 amino acids. In nucleotides, the CDR3 is TGTGCCAGCAGTTTCTCGGACAGGCGTGGCTACACCTTC. Translating it yields CASSFSDRRGYTF.

This clonotype was seen only a few times. V gene TRBV4-2 combines with J gene TRBJ2-7; D is possibly TRBD2 (5 bases). The length of the CDR3 is 15 residues. The germline V and J ends were trimmed by 1 base and 3 bases, with 13 bases remaining between them. Germline V lookup: CDR1 LGHNA, CDR2 YNFKEQ. CDR3 loop: CASSQVSSGGYEQYF. CDR3 nucleotide sequence: TGTGCCAGCAGCCAAGTATCGAGCGGCGGCTACGAGCAGTACTTC.

This sequence joins TRBV20-1 and TRBJ2-5, with D possibly matching TRBD2 (5 bases). This CDR3 comprises 16 residues. V lost 0 bases and J lost 0, with 14 bases in between. In germline, CDR1 is DFQATT, CDR2 SNEGSKA (reference sequence). The CDR3 bases are TGCAGTGCTAGAGATCAGAGGGTCCCGTACCAAGAGACCCAGTACTTC. It codes for CSARDQRVPYQETQYF.

The J gene is TRBJ2-1, the V gene TRBV11-2; 12 positions match TRBD2. CDR1 is SGHAT and CDR2 is FQNNGV in the germline V gene. Trimming cost V 2 bases and J 9 bases; bases outside gene matches: 8. The CDR3 contains 16 residues. CDR3 in DNA: TGTGCCAGCAGCTTAAAGACTAGCGGGAGAGTAAGTGAGCAGTTCTTC. This encodes CASSLKTSGRVSEQFF.

In its sample, this clonotype was seen a few times. This rearrangement joins TRBV7-9 to TRBJ2-3; TRBD2 matches at 7 bases. The trim removed 5 bases at V and 7 bases at J, leaving 9 bases unmatched. CDR1 is SEHNR, CDR2 FQNEAQ, per germline (reference sequence). This CDR3 has 14 residues. CDR3 DNA sequence: TGTGCCAGCAGCGGCCAGGGCGGGAGCCATACGCAGTATTTT. This codes for CASSGQGGSHTQYF.

This clonotype was seen at least ten times. DNA for the CDR3: TGTGCCAGCAGTTTAATAGCGGGATACACCGGGGAGCTGTTTTTT. It is translated as CASSLIAGYTGELFF. This chain joins TRBV28 and TRBJ2-2, with 8 nucleotides matching TRBD2. Trimming removed 2 bases from V and 3 bases from J; junction bases left unmatched: 2. Germline V CDR1 and CDR2: MDHEN, SYDVKM. CDR3 length: 15 amino acids. Full variable domain (missing parts from reference TRBV28 and TRBJ2-2): DVKVTQSSRYLVKRTGEKVFLECVQDMDHENMFWYRQDPGLGLRLIYFSYDVKMKEKGDIPEGYSVSREKKERFSLILESASTNQTSMYLCASSLIAGYTGELFFGEGSRLTVL.

Only a few counts were recorded for this clonotype. The chain recombines TRBV2 with TRBJ2-2, with TRBD2 identical over 7 bases. CDR1 SNHLY and CDR2 FYNNEI come from the germline V gene. The V and J ends lost 10 bases and 7 bases, in that order; junction bases with no gene match: 9. This CDR3 has 13 residues. CDR3 region: CATYSGSGGELFF. CDR3 sequence (DNA): TGTGCCACCTATAGCGGGTCGGGCGGGGAGCTGTTTTTT. The whole variable domain, filled in from reference TRBV2 and TRBJ2-2, reads EPEVTQTPSHQVTQMGQEVILRCVPISNHLYFYWYRQILGQKVEFLVSFYNNEISEKSEIFDDQFSVERPDGSNFTLKIRSTKLEDSAMYFCATYSGSGGELFFGEGSRLTVL.

There are a few counts of this clonotype. The chain is built from TRBV6-4 and TRBJ1-5; D remains ambiguous. CDR1 MRHNA and CDR2 SNTAGT come from the germline V gene. Trimming left V 8 bases short and J 0 bases short, with 8 bases between. CDR3 length equals 13 residues. The CDR3 DNA follows: TGTGCCAGCTTGCGGTATAGCAATCAGCCCCAGCATTTT. Its protein product is CASLRYSNQPQHF.

This clonotype has a handful of counts. The V gene is TRBV2, the J gene TRBJ2-7, with a possible D match to TRBD1 (5 bases). This CDR3 is 14 amino acids long. Trimming stripped 4 bases from V and 3 bases from J, with 13 bases between. The germline CDR1 and CDR2 sequences are SNHLY and FYNNEI. CDR3 protein: CASSGGRKNYEQYF. The DNA for the CDR3 is TGTGCCAGCAGTGGGGGCAGAAAAAACTACGAGCAGTACTTC.

The chain is built from TRBV5-1 and TRBJ2-1, with unresolved D. Germline CDR1 is SGHRS and CDR2 is YFSETQ. The CDR3 contains 16 residues. The ends were cut back, 3 bases at V and 3 bases at J, with 16 bases in the middle. CDR3 in DNA: TGCGCCAGCAGCTCCCCCCCGTGGCAGGTCTACAATGAGCAGTTCTTC. It encodes CASSSPPWQVYNEQFF.

The chain couples TRBV5-1 to TRBJ1-5; D might be TRBD1 (5 bases). The CDR3 covers 15 residues. Trimming pared 4 bases from V and 3 bases from J, leaving 14 bases between. Germline lookup yields CDR1 SGHRS and CDR2 YFSETQ. CDR3 amino acids: CASSSTGRPNQPQHF. CDR3 in DNA: TGCGCCAGCAGCAGTACAGGAAGGCCCAATCAGCCCCAGCATTTT.

The chain combines TRBV20-1 with TRBJ1-4, with 9 bases identical to TRBD1. Germline loops: CDR1 DFQATT, CDR2 SNEGSKA (reference sequence). This CDR3 comprises 13 residues. With V trimmed by 6 bases and J by 13 bases, 12 bases remained unmatched. The CDR3 loop reads CSARWDRAGGLFF. The CDR3 DNA sequence: TGCAGTGCACGCTGGGACAGGGCTGGAGGACTGTTTTTT.

This chain joins TRBV5-1 and TRBJ1-2; 7 nucleotides agree with TRBD1. Germline V CDR1 and CDR2: SGHRS, YFSETQ. CDR3 size: 13 residues. V shed 3 bases, J shed 6 bases, and the junction held 5 bases outside the gene matches. CDR3 DNA: TGCGCCAGCAGCTCGGCACAGGGGCATGGCTACACCTTC. Translation: CASSSAQGHGYTF.

The chain recombines TRBV7-2 with TRBJ2-7, with D unclear. V was shortened by 5 bases and J by 5 bases, with 22 bases between the two germline ends. The germline V gene encodes CDR1 SGHTA and CDR2 FQGNSA. There are 16 residues in the CDR3. The CDR3 DNA follows: TGTGCCAGCAGCCAACAACTCGTCCCTACGTACCACGAGCAGTACTTC. As protein: CASSQQLVPTYHEQYF.

This clonotype was detected only a few times. The chain carries TRBV28 and TRBJ2-7; the match to TRBD2 covers 7 bases. This CDR3 is built from 14 residues. V gave up 7 bases and J gave up 3 bases; unmatched junction bases: 9. Germline V gene data show CDR1 as MDHEN and CDR2 as SYDVKM. DNA for the CDR3: TGTGCCAGCAACCGACCCGGGGGGAGCTACGAGCAGTACTTC. Protein sequence: CASNRPGGSYEQYF. The full variable domain, its missing parts supplied by reference TRBV28 and TRBJ2-7, is DVKVTQSSRYLVKRTGEKVFLECVQDMDHENMFWYRQDPGLGLRLIYFSYDVKMKEKGDIPEGYSVSREKKERFSLILESASTNQTSMYLCASNRPGGSYEQYFGPGTRLTVT.

This clonotype showed up just a few times. This chain links TRBV11-1 with TRBJ2-7, with 10 bases that match TRBD1. The CDR3 is 19 residues long. Per the germline V gene, CDR1 is SGHAT and CDR2 is FQDESV (reference sequence). J gave up 3 bases and V 6 bases, and 20 bases lay outside the gene matches. The chain's CDR3 is CASRKSGTGEGSGYYEQYF. The CDR3 coding sequence is TGTGCCAGCAGGAAATCCGGGACAGGGGAAGGTAGCGGATACTACGAGCAGTACTTC.

As concerns this clonotype: A junction end diverges from the germline sequence, so it may reflect a read error. CDR3 residues: CACRFGNPSARSYNEQFF. CDR3 DNA sequence: TGTGCCTGCAGATTCGGGAACCCTTCCGCTCGATCCTACAATGAGCAGTTCTTC. The rearrangement joins TRBV28 to TRBJ2-1; TRBD2 is a possible D gene (5 bases). Per the germline V gene, CDR1 is MDHEN and CDR2 is SYDVKM. The length of the CDR3 is 18 residues.

The chain uses TRBV3-1 and TRBJ1-6, with a tentative D call TRBD1 (5 bases). From germline, CDR1 is LGHDT and CDR2 YNNKEL (reference sequence). The CDR3 totals 15 residues. Deletions cut 4 bases from V and 10 bases from J, with 17 bases between. This chain's CDR3 is CASSLKWTGGSPLHF. The CDR3 DNA is TGTGCCAGCAGCCTTAAGTGGACTGGGGGGTCACCCCTCCACTTT.

The V call is TRBV24-1, the J call TRBJ2-4, with D unclear. CDR1 is KGHDR, CDR2 SFDVKD, per germline. V lost 2 bases, J lost 5 bases, and 15 bases lay in between. CDR3 length: 16 amino acids. CDR3 residues: CATSDSATGHQNIQYF. The CDR3 DNA reads as TGTGCCACCAGTGATTCCGCGACTGGCCACCAAAACATTCAGTACTTC.